This T cell receptor beta chain was identified during a study of Graves' ophthalmopathy and Graves' hyperthyroidism. This clonotype was picked up many times. PBMCs originated in roughly 9.3 ml of fresh peripheral blood. Germline-derived CDR1 and CDR2 are SGHAT and FQDESV (reference sequence). After removal of 4 bases from V and 0 bases from J, the junction contained 6 bases not matched to a gene. The CDR3 length is 17 residues. RNA served as the template for amplifying TCR beta CDR3 regions. The library came from an HTBI-primed first-round RT-PCR and a second-round multiplex PCR. TCRdb itself ran the multiplex PCR reads through MiXCR, one entry per CDR3 protein. Of hundreds of thousands of distinct CDR3 sequences in the sample, under 25% were seen once.

The sequence came from a woman aged 18-29 years with stable Graves' hyperthyroidism. The V and J genes are TRBV11-1 and TRBJ2-6, with TRBD2 identical over 7 bases. The sample consisted of peripheral blood. CDR3 in DNA: TGTGCCAGCAGCTCCGTGGGGGGGTTCTCTGGGGCCAACGTCCTGACTTTC. It encodes CASSSVGGFSGANVLTF.